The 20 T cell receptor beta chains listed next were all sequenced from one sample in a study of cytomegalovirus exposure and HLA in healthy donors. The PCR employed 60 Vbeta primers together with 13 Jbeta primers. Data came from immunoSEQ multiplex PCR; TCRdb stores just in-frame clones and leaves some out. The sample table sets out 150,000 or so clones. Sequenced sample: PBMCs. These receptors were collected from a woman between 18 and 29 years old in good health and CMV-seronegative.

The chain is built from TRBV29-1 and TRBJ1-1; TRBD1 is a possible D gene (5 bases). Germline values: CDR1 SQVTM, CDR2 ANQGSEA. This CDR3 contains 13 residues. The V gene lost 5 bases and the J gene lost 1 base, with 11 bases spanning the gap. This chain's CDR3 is CSVTQGKNTEAFF. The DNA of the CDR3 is TGCAGCGTTACCCAGGGCAAGAACACTGAAGCTTTCTTT.

The chain's CDR3 is CASSFSGRNTEAFF. For the CDR3, the DNA is TGTGCCAGCAGCTTCAGCGGGAGGAACACTGAAGCTTTCTTT. The V call is TRBV11-2, the J call TRBJ1-1; D not certain. Per the germline V gene, CDR1 is SGHAT and CDR2 is FQNNGV. Trimming left V 3 bases short and J 1 base short, with 9 bases between. The CDR3 is 14 residues long.

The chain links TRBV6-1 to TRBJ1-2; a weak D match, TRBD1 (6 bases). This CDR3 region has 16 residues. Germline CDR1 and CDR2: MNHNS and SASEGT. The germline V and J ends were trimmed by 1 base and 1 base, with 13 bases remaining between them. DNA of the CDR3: TGTGCCAGCAGTGAAGGCCCAGGGACATTTAACTATGGCTACACCTTC. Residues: CASSEGPGTFNYGYTF.

In DNA form, the CDR3 reads TGTGCCAGCAGAACCCACCTCTCTAGTGAAAAACTGTTTTTT. It codes for CASRTHLSSEKLFF. The chain recombines TRBV6-1 with TRBJ1-4; D gene uncertain. The CDR3 loop spans 14 amino acids. Deletions cut 6 bases from V and 7 bases from J, with 15 bases between. Germline assignment: CDR1 MNHNS and CDR2 SASEGT.

The CDR3 loop reads CASSPLAGVSDTQYF. Written as DNA, the CDR3 is TGTGCCAGCAGTCCTTTAGCGGGAGTTTCAGATACGCAGTATTTT. This chain links TRBV14 with TRBJ2-3; 9 bases are a match to TRBD2. Germline V gene data show CDR1 as SGHDN and CDR2 as FVKESK. Trimming at V came to 6 bases and at J to 4 bases, leaving 8 bases not matched to a gene. The CDR3 has 15 amino acids.

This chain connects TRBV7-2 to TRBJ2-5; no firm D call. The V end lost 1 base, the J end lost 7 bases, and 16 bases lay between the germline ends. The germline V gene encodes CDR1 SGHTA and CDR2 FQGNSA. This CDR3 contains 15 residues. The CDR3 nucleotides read TGTGCCAGCAGCTTAGAAATGGCTTCGCCAGGGACCCAGTACTTC. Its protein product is CASSLEMASPGTQYF.

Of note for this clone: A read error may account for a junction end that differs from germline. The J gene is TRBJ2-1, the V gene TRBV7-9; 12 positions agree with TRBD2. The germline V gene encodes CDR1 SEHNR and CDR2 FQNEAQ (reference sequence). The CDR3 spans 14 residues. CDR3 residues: CASSLAGGYNEQFF. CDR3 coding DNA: TGTGCCAGCAGCCTAGCGGGAGGGTACAATGAGCAGTTCTTC.

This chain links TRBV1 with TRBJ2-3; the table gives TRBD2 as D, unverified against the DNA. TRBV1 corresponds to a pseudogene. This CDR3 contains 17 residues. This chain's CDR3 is CTSSQDLRESKTDTQYF. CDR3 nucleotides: TGCACCAGCAGCCAAGATCTGAGGGAGTCCAAAACAGATACGCAGTATTTT.

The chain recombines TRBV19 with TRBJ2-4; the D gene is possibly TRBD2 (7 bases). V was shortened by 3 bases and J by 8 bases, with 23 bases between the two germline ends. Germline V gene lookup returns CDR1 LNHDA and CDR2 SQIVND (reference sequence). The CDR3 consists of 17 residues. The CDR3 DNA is TGTGCCAGTAGTATGGGGGGCGGGAGAGGTTCAGGGTACATTCAGTACTTC. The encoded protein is CASSMGGGRGSGYIQYF.

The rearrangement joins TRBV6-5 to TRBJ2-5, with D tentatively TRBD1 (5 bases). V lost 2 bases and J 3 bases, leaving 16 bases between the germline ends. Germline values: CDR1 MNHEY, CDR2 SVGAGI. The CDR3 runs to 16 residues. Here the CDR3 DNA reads TGTGCCAGCAGTTACCCACAGACAGACATCAAAGAGACCCAGTACTTC. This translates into CASSYPQTDIKETQYF.

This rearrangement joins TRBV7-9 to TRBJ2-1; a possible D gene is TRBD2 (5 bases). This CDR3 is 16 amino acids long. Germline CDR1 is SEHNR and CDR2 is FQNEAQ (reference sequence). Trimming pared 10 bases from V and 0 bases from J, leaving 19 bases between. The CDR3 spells CATSSPTEGSYNEQFF. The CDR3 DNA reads TGTGCCACCTCCTCCCCGACTGAGGGCTCCTACAATGAGCAGTTCTTC.

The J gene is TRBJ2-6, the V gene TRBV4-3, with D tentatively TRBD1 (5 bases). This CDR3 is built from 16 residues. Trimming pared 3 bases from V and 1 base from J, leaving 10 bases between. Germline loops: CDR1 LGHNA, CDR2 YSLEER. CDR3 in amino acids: CASSHQGGSGANVLTF. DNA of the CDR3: TGCGCCAGCAGCCATCAGGGCGGTTCTGGGGCCAACGTCCTGACTTTC.

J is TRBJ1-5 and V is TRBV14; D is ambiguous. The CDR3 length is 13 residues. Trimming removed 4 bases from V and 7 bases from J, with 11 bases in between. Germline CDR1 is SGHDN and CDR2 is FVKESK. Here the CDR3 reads CASSRRSGQPQHF. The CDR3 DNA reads TGTGCCAGCAGCCGCCGTTCCGGGCAGCCCCAGCATTTT.

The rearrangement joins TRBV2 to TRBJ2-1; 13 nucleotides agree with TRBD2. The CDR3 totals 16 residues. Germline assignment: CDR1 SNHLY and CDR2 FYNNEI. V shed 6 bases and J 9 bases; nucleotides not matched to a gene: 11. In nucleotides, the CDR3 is TGTGCCAGCAGGGGGACTAGCGGGGCCTCCGCCGGTGAGCAGTTCTTC. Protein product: CASRGTSGASAGEQFF.

CDR3: CASSPGTGGIQYF. DNA for the CDR3: TGTGCCAGCAGCCCAGGGACAGGTGGGATTCAGTACTTC. The chain employs TRBV7-3 and TRBJ2-4; 8 bases line up with TRBD1. CDR1 is SGHTA and CDR2 is FQGTGA in the germline V gene. This CDR3 is 13 amino acids long. Trimming cost V 5 bases and J 10 bases; bases outside gene matches: 7.

The DNA for the CDR3 is TGCAGCGTTTCCGTACTAGACCAGTTCTTC. Residues: CSVSVLDQFF. The chain uses TRBV29-1 and TRBJ2-1, with D perhaps matching TRBD2 (5 bases). The germline CDR1 and CDR2 sequences are SQVTM and ANQGSEA. The germline V and J ends were trimmed by 5 bases and 13 bases, with 12 bases remaining between them. The CDR3 length is 10 residues.

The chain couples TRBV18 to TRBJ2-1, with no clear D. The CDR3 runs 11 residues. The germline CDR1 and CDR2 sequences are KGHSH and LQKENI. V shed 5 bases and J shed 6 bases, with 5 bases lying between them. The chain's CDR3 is CASSVVNEQFF. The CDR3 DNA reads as TGTGCCAGCTCAGTAGTCAATGAGCAGTTCTTC.

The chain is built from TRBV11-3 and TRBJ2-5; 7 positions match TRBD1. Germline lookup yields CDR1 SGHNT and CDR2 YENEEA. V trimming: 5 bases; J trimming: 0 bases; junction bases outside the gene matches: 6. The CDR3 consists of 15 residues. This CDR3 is CASSPGTVYQETQYF. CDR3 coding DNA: TGTGCCAGCAGCCCCGGGACAGTGTACCAAGAGACCCAGTACTTC.

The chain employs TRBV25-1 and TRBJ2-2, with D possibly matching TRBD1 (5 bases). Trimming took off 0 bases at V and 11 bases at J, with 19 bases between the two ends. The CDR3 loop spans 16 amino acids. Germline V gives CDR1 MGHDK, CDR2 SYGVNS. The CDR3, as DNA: TGTGCCAGCAGTGAATATTTCCCGGCCCAGGGCCGAGAGCTGTTTTTT. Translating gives CASSEYFPAQGRELFF. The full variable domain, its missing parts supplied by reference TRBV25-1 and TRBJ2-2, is EADIYQTPRYLVIGTGKKITLECSQTMGHDKMYWYQQDPGMELHLIHYSYGVNSTEKGDLSSESTVSRIRTEHFPLTLESARPSHTSQYLCASSEYFPAQGRELFFGEGSRLTVL.

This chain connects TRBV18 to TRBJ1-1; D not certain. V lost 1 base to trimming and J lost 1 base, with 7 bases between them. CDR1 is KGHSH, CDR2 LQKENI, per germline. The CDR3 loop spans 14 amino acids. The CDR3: CASSPRPENTEAFF. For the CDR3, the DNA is TGTGCCAGCTCACCACGGCCAGAGAACACTGAAGCTTTCTTT.